This passage covers 13 T cell receptor beta chains from one sample sequenced in a study of blood T cell repertoires in COVID-19. Profiling relied on immunoSEQ multiplex PCR, and the TCRdb table lists in-frame clones only, not all of them. The sample shows some 520,000 clones, about 88% of them seen only once. Sequencing used peripheral blood. These receptors were obtained from a man aged 18 to 35 with COVID-19, enrolled during active disease.

V is TRBV7-9 and J is TRBJ1-3; D remains ambiguous. Germline V gene lookup returns CDR1 SEHNR and CDR2 FQNEAQ (reference sequence). This CDR3 contains 14 residues. V was trimmed by 5 bases and J by 1 base, leaving 9 bases between them. The CDR3 sequence: CASSPRGSGNTIYF. DNA of the CDR3: TGTGCCAGCAGCCCCAGAGGGTCTGGAAACACCATATATTTT.

The gene calls are TRBV6-5 and TRBJ2-2; TRBD1 might be the D (5 bases). Per the germline V gene, CDR1 is MNHEY and CDR2 is SVGAGI. This CDR3 has 16 residues. Trimming took 1 base from V and 5 from J, leaving 14 bases between them. CDR3 sequence: CASSYYPPPGTGELFF. The CDR3, as DNA: TGTGCCAGCAGTTACTATCCCCCGCCAGGGACCGGGGAGCTGTTTTTT.

A note on this clone: Other DNA sequences from this sample encode an identical CDR3 as well. The V and J genes are TRBV2 and TRBJ2-1, with TRBD2 matching 11 bases. Per the germline V gene, CDR1 is SNHLY and CDR2 is FYNNEI. V lost 6 bases, J lost 3 bases, and 4 bases stayed unmatched. The CDR3 covers 15 residues. The CDR3 protein is CASRPTSGSYNEQFF. DNA of the CDR3: TGTGCCAGCAGACCAACTAGCGGGAGCTACAATGAGCAGTTCTTC.

This chain joins TRBV27 and TRBJ2-3; no clear D. CDR1 MNHEY and CDR2 SMNVEV come from the germline V gene (reference sequence). The V gene lost 7 bases and the J gene lost 5 bases, with 13 bases spanning the gap. The CDR3 loop spans 13 amino acids. The CDR3 nucleotides are TGTGCCAGCACCCCATCACACAGAGATACGCAGTATTTT. Its protein product is CASTPSHRDTQYF.

In DNA, the CDR3 is TGTGCCATCAGCGCCCAGGGACTAGCGGGCGACGAGCAGTACTTC. This codes for CAISAQGLAGDEQYF. V usage is TRBV10-3 and J usage is TRBJ2-7, with TRBD2 matching over 12 bases. The CDR3 runs 15 residues. Germline trimming cut 6 bases from V and 5 bases from J; bases unmatched to any gene: 8. From germline, CDR1 is ENHRY and CDR2 SYGVKD.

The CDR3 reads CASRGGLAESGRHEQYF. In nucleotides, the CDR3 is TGTGCCAGCAGGGGGGGACTAGCGGAGTCCGGCAGGCACGAGCAGTACTTC. This chain joins TRBV28 and TRBJ2-7; 11 positions match TRBD2. This CDR3 contains 17 residues. V lost 6 bases, J lost 5 bases, and 15 bases stayed unmatched. CDR1 and CDR2 from the germline V gene are MDHEN and SYDVKM.

This clone was found many times. The gene calls are TRBV6-6 and TRBJ2-7, with 8 nucleotides matching TRBD1. V lost 6 bases to trimming and J lost 5 bases; unmatched junction nucleotides: 9. This CDR3 has 14 residues. CDR1 and CDR2 (germline): MNHNY, SVGAGI (reference sequence). CDR3 in DNA: TGTGCCAGCAGCAGTGGACAGGGCTACCACGAGCAGTACTTC. It translates to CASSSGQGYHEQYF.

The CDR3 sequence is CAWSLAGGSYEQFF. CDR3 sequence (DNA): TGTGCCTGGAGCTTAGCGGGAGGGTCATATGAGCAGTTCTTC. V gene TRBV30 combines with J gene TRBJ2-1; 11 bases fit TRBD2. The J segment lost 8 bases and the V segment lost 3 bases, leaving 6 bases of the junction unmatched. The V gene's germline CDR1 is GTSNPN and CDR2 SVGIG (reference sequence). This CDR3 has 14 amino acids.

In this sample, this clone turned up a few times. The rearrangement links TRBV4-1 to TRBJ2-7, with 7 bases fitting TRBD1. With V trimmed by 4 bases and J by 3 bases, 9 bases remained unmatched. CDR1 and CDR2 from the germline V gene are MGHRA and YSYEKL. CDR3 length: 15 residues. The CDR3 reads CASSLPGQTNYEQYF. The CDR3 DNA sequence: TGCGCCAGCAGCCTCCCGGGACAGACCAACTACGAGCAGTACTTC.

About this clone: Additional DNA sequences in this sample encode the identical CDR3. The chain recombines TRBV29-1 with TRBJ1-2; D gene unclear. V lost 3 bases and J 4 bases, leaving 6 bases between the germline ends. The CDR3 is made up of 11 amino acids. Germline assignment: CDR1 SQVTM and CDR2 ANQGSEA. The CDR3 nucleotides read TGCAGCGTTGACTCGAGCTATGGCTACACCTTC. Translation gives CSVDSSYGYTF.

The V call is TRBV4-1, the J call TRBJ1-2; no clear D gene. The CDR3 spans 15 residues. V was trimmed by 0 bases and J by 4 bases, leaving 12 bases between them. Germline V lookup: CDR1 MGHRA, CDR2 YSYEKL. DNA for the CDR3: TGCGCCAGCAGCCAAGAAAACCCCACAGTCTATGGCTACACCTTC. It specifies CASSQENPTVYGYTF.

The rearrangement links TRBV12-5 to TRBJ2-3, with TRBD2 identical over 11 bases. The CDR3 loop spans 16 amino acids. V was clipped by 1 base and J by 4 bases; unmatched bases: 4. The V gene's germline CDR1 is LGHNT and CDR2 FRNRAP. The CDR3 reads CASGLGLAGSADTQYF. CDR3 nucleotides: TGTGCTAGTGGTTTGGGACTAGCGGGGAGTGCAGATACGCAGTATTTT. Based on the CDR3 plus reference TRBV12-5 and TRBJ2-3, the full variable domain is DARVTQTPRHKVTEMGQEVTMRCQPILGHNTVFWYRQTMMQGLELLAYFRNRAPLDDSGMPKDRFSAEMPDATLATLKIQPSEPRDSAVYFCASGLGLAGSADTQYFGPGTRLTVL.

The chain recombines TRBV6-5 with TRBJ2-5; D gene uncertain. The CDR3 spans 14 residues. The V end lost 7 bases, the J end lost 2 bases, and 14 bases lay between the germline ends. Germline CDR1 reads MNHEY; CDR2 reads SVGAGI. The DNA of the CDR3 is TGTGCCAGCAACAGATTACAGAGTCAAGAGACCCAGTACTTC. Protein sequence: CASNRLQSQETQYF.